This entry lists 10 T cell receptor beta chains sequenced from one sample in a study of OX40 agonist ivuxolimab in advanced cancers. The method was immunoSEQ multiplex PCR; TCRdb's version includes in-frame clones alone and lacks a portion of them. Found here are about 34,000 clones, nearly 95% of them singletons; the top ten hold around 3.9%. Sequences were derived from CD4+ or CD8+ T cells sorted from blood, sampled in a trial of the OX40 agonist ivuxolimab. All receptors derive from an adult with an advanced solid tumor such as melanoma, head and neck, liver or kidney cancer.

The rearrangement uses TRBV2 and TRBJ1-6; no reliable D call. The CDR3 loop spans 11 amino acids. The V end lost 2 bases, the J end lost 10 bases, and 3 bases lay between the germline ends. Germline V gene sequence: CDR1 SNHLY, CDR2 FYNNEI. The CDR3 loop is CASSEPSPLHF. CDR3 bases: TGTGCCAGCAGTGAACCCTCACCCCTCCACTTT.

This clone was seen a handful of times. The chain is built from TRBV6-1 and TRBJ1-3, with D hard to call. This CDR3 has 16 amino acids. CDR1 is MNHNS and CDR2 is SASEGT in the germline V gene. V was trimmed by 2 bases and J by 4 bases, leaving 15 bases between them. The CDR3 bases are TGTGCCAGCAGTGAACAATCCCGGGCCCGAGGAAACACCATATATTTT. Translation: CASSEQSRARGNTIYF.

The table lists this clone with a count of one. CDR3 loop: CAISALDGTEAFF. DNA for the CDR3: TGTGCCATCAGTGCCTTGGACGGCACTGAAGCTTTCTTT. This rearrangement joins TRBV10-3 to TRBJ1-1; D is unclear. The germline V gene encodes CDR1 ENHRY and CDR2 SYGVKD. The V gene lost 4 bases and the J gene lost 4 bases, with 10 bases spanning the gap. This CDR3 contains 13 residues.

V is TRBV6-5 and J is TRBJ1-2; D call uncertain. The V and J ends lost 0 bases and 7 bases respectively, with 12 bases between them. The CDR3 length is 14 residues. Germline CDR1 and CDR2: MNHEY and SVGAGI. CDR3: CASSYSDRLSGYTF. The CDR3 nucleotides read TGTGCCAGCAGTTACTCGGACCGCCTCTCTGGCTACACCTTC.

V usage is TRBV19 and J usage is TRBJ2-5, with 8 bases identical to TRBD1. V lost 2 bases to trimming and J lost 2 bases; unmatched junction nucleotides: 1. CDR1 and CDR2 (germline): LNHDA, SQIVND (reference sequence). The CDR3 spans 14 residues. CDR3 region: CASSITGGQETQYF. CDR3 nucleotide sequence: TGTGCCAGTAGTATAACAGGGGGTCAAGAGACCCAGTACTTC.

V gene TRBV19 combines with J gene TRBJ2-2; 8 positions match TRBD1. Germline V CDR1 and CDR2: LNHDA, SQIVND (reference sequence). This CDR3 has 16 amino acids. Trimming at V came to 3 bases and at J to 0 bases, leaving 3 bases not matched to a gene. The CDR3, as DNA: TGTGCCAGTAGTATCACAGGGGGAGCGAACACCGGGGAGCTGTTTTTT. This gives the protein CASSITGGANTGELFF. The full variable domain, completed using reference TRBV19 and TRBJ2-2, is DGGITQSPKYLFRKEGQNVTLSCEQNLNHDAMYWYRQDPGQGLRLIYYSQIVNDFQKGDIAEGYSVSREKKESFPLTVTSAQKNPTAFYLCASSITGGANTGELFFGEGSRLTVL.

V is TRBV30 and J is TRBJ1-2; the match to TRBD1 covers 8 bases. V lost 3 bases, J lost 7 bases, and 10 bases stayed unmatched. Per the germline V gene, CDR1 is GTSNPN and CDR2 is SVGIG (reference sequence). The CDR3 runs to 14 residues. CDR3 amino acids: CAWRASQGASGYTF. CDR3 sequence (DNA): TGTGCCTGGAGAGCCTCCCAGGGGGCTAGTGGCTACACCTTC.

This chain links TRBV14 with TRBJ1-6, with D maybe TRBD1 (6 bases). CDR3 length: 13 amino acids. Per the germline V gene, CDR1 is SGHDN and CDR2 is FVKESK. Trimming shortened V by 1 base and J by 9 bases, and 7 bases separated the two germline ends. As DNA, the CDR3 is TGTGCCAGCAGCCAAGCCAGGGGTTCACCCCTCCACTTT. This codes for CASSQARGSPLHF.

CDR3 nucleotides: TGTGCCAGCAGCCGGGGGACTAGCGGTCTCAAGCAGTACTTC. Its protein product is CASSRGTSGLKQYF. The gene calls are TRBV28 and TRBJ2-7, with TRBD2 matching over 11 bases. The germline V gene has CDR1 MDHEN and CDR2 SYDVKM. CDR3 length equals 14 residues. V gave up 6 bases and J gave up 8 bases; unmatched junction bases: 9.

The chain carries TRBV28 and TRBJ2-2; the match to TRBD1 covers 11 bases. The CDR3 is 16 amino acids. Germline V gene lookup returns CDR1 MDHEN and CDR2 SYDVKM. The V segment lost 5 bases and the J segment 4 bases; nucleotides outside the gene matches: 6. The CDR3 DNA sequence: TGTGCCAGCAGTGTCCCGGGACAGGGGGTCACCGGGGAGCTGTTTTTT. Translation gives CASSVPGQGVTGELFF.